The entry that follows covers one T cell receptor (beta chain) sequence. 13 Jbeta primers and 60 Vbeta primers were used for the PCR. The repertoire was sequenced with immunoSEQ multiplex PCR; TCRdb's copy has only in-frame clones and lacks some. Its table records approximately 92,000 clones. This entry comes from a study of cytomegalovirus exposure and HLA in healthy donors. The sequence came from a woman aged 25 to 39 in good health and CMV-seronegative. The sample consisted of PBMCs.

CDR3 loop: CASSRDRGDHYTF. CDR3 sequence (DNA): TGTGCCAGCAGCAGGGACAGGGGGGACCATTACACCTTC. V gene TRBV5-6 combines with J gene TRBJ1-2, with 11 positions matching TRBD1. V dropped 4 bases and J dropped 11; count of bases not matched to a gene: 7. This CDR3 is 13 amino acids long. CDR1 and CDR2 from the germline V gene are SGHDT and YYEEEE.